The 9 T cell receptor beta chains below all came from one sample that was sequenced in a study of a mutant IDH1 vaccine in newly diagnosed glioma. The time point denotes: week 35, safety follow-up. One vaccine dose held 300 ug of mutant IDH1 20-mer peptide and came with topical imiquimod. Only in-frame clones appear in the TCRdb table, and some are missing; sequencing was by immunoSEQ multiplex PCR. In the table there are some 46,000 clones, around 92% of which are singletons. What these receptors recognize is not known. The sample consisted of PBMCs, taken from a glioma patient whose treatment included an IDH1 peptide vaccine. The receptors stem from a man aged 45-65 years with glioma.

The chain carries TRBV29-1 and TRBJ2-5; D is unclear. The CDR3 is made up of 12 amino acids. V was clipped by 6 bases and J by 5 bases, with 13 bases between them. Germline CDR1 and CDR2: SQVTM and ANQGSEA. CDR3 bases: TGCAGCGTCGACCCCGGGCAGGAGACCCAGTACTTC. Translation: CSVDPGQETQYF. Full variable domain (missing parts from reference TRBV29-1 and TRBJ2-5): SAVISQKPSRDICQRGTSLTIQCQVDSQVTMMFWYRQQPGQSLTLIATANQGSEATYESGFVIDKFPISRPNLTFSTLTVSNMSPEDSSIYLCSVDPGQETQYFGPGTRLLVL.

The gene calls are TRBV25-1 and TRBJ2-2; unclear D gene. Germline CDR1 reads MGHDK; CDR2 reads SYGVNS. The CDR3 covers 13 residues. V gave up 4 bases and J gave up 3 bases, with 6 bases separating them. The CDR3 here is CASSAMDTGELFF. CDR3 bases: TGTGCCAGCAGTGCCATGGACACCGGGGAGCTGTTTTTT.

The rearrangement joins TRBV5-5 to TRBJ2-1; D perhaps matches TRBD2 (6 bases). Per germline, CDR1 SGHKS and CDR2 YYEKEE (reference sequence). The CDR3 spans 13 residues. V was shortened by 4 bases and J by 6 bases, with 11 bases between the two germline ends. The CDR3 here is CASSIGGANEQFF. In DNA form, the CDR3 reads TGTGCCAGCAGCATTGGAGGGGCCAATGAGCAGTTCTTC. The full variable domain, with the rest looked up from reference TRBV5-5 and TRBJ2-1, is DAGVTQSPTHLIKTRGQQVTLRCSPISGHKSVSWYQQVLGQGPQFIFQYYEKEERGRGNFPDRFSARQFPNYSSELNVNALLLGDSALYLCASSIGGANEQFFGPGTRLTVL.

The CDR3 DNA follows: TGTGCCTGGAGTGCGGGGACAGATCATTTACCCCTCCACTTT. This encodes CAWSAGTDHLPLHF. This sequence joins TRBV30 and TRBJ1-6; 7 nucleotides align to TRBD1. This CDR3 has 14 amino acids. Germline V CDR1 and CDR2: GTSNPN, SVGIG (reference sequence). Trimming cost V 1 base and J 12 bases; bases outside gene matches: 9.

This clone was observed a few times. The chain joins TRBV10-2 to TRBJ1-5; D remains ambiguous. Between the trimmed V and J ends, which lost 3 bases and 0 bases, there was a span of 6 bases. Germline V gene lookup returns CDR1 WSHSY and CDR2 SAAADI. This CDR3 is 14 amino acids long. CDR3 nucleotides: TGCGCCAGCAGTGATTGGTTTAGCAATCAGCCCCAGCATTTT. It is translated as CASSDWFSNQPQHF.

This chain links TRBV9 with TRBJ2-5; TRBD1 agrees at 7 bases. The CDR3 runs 16 residues. V shed 3 bases and J 4 bases; nucleotides not matched to a gene: 12. The germline V gene has CDR1 SGDLS and CDR2 YYNGEE. CDR3 region: CASSETSETGIETQYF. The CDR3 DNA is TGTGCCAGCAGCGAGACCTCCGAGACAGGGATAGAGACCCAGTACTTC.

J is TRBJ1-2 and V is TRBV9, with D uncertain. Trimming took 4 bases from V and 5 from J, leaving 18 bases between them. Germline-derived CDR1 and CDR2 are SGDLS and YYNGEE. The CDR3 loop spans 15 amino acids. The CDR3 bases are TGTGCCAGCAGCCCTGGAGCGGTGGAAACTTATGGCTACACCTTC. This encodes CASSPGAVETYGYTF.

The CDR3 here is CASSSGRSYNEQFF. CDR3 nucleotides: TGTGCCAGCAGCTCGGGACGGAGCTACAATGAGCAGTTCTTC. The chain joins TRBV7-9 to TRBJ2-1; D possibly matches TRBD1 or TRBD2 (5 bases each). Trimming cost V 4 bases and J 3 bases, with 10 bases left between them. CDR3 length equals 14 residues. CDR1 is SEHNR, CDR2 FQNEAQ, per germline (reference sequence). The entire variable domain, with the rest obtained from reference TRBV7-9 and TRBJ2-1, is as follows: DTGVSQNPRHKITKRGQNVTFRCDPISEHNRLYWYRQTLGQGPEFLTYFQNEAQLEKSRLLSDRFSAERPKGSFSTLEIQRTEQGDSAMYLCASSSGRSYNEQFFGPGTRLTVL.

The chain carries TRBV9 and TRBJ2-5; 10 bases fit TRBD1. The CDR3 has 14 residues. CDR1 is SGDLS, CDR2 YYNGEE, per germline. J lost 5 bases, V lost 5 bases, and 6 bases had no gene match. The CDR3 DNA reads TGTGCCAGCAGTGGGACAGGGGTCGGGGAGACCCAGTACTTC. It translates to CASSGTGVGETQYF.